This T cell receptor (beta chain) was sequenced during a study of shared clonotypes between healthy human individuals. On the study more broadly: Used for every donor were three CD4 naive, three CD4 memory, two CD8 naive and one CD8 memory plate. Study observations and caveats: As a rule, naive subsets had a larger estimated richness than memory subsets.

In regard to this clone: Its antigen is not known.

Germline V gene data show CDR1 as SEHNR and CDR2 as FQNEAQ (reference sequence). This CDR3 spans 15 amino acids. V was clipped by 2 bases and J by 5 bases, with 13 bases between them. Naive CD8 cells lacked CD45RO, underwent positive selection for CCR7 and left out terminally differentiated effector memory CD45RA+ cells. The donors were all Caucasian adults (living in Nashville, Tennessee). Each PCR replicate from the sorted subsets contained around 0.2 ug DNA, which is 25,000 to 30,000 T cell genomes. Here immunoSEQ multiplex PCR was the method, and the copy in TCRdb shows in-frame clones only, minus some. This table holds hundreds of thousands of clones, around 96% found once.

The sequence derives from a man under 40 in good health. The sample consisted of naive CD8+ T cells sorted from blood. The chain uses TRBV7-9 and TRBJ1-5; perhaps TRBD1 as D (5 bases). The CDR3 nucleotides are TGTGCCAGCAGCTTATTTCGCGGGGACCATCAGCCCCAGCATTTT. Protein: CASSLFRGDHQPQHF.